Reported below is one TCR beta chain. The specificity of this receptor is unknown. No much larger clonotype is one base removed from it; base qualities were not supplied. This entry belongs to a study of cytomegalovirus exposure and HLA in healthy donors (TCRdb year 2017). For the study in its entirety: In an earlier analysis of approximately 500 of the donors, 250 to 350 Gb of sequence data and 90 million to 120 million unique TCR beta sequences from roughly 200 million T cells were reported. Typing coverage varied by locus: roughly 620-640 donors for A, B, C, DRB1 and DQB1; under 550 for DQA1; some 610 for DPA1; approximately 450 for DPB1. The study aimed to test whether signatures of past pathogen exposure could be identified by cataloging public T cell receptors. Using immunosequencing, the study profiled T cell repertoires from about 610 subjects and related those repertoires to cytomegalovirus serostatus. Donor age, sex, ethnicity and CMV serostatus were compiled together with the repertoire data. The study combined high-throughput TCR immunosequencing, statistical association of individual TCRs with disease status, and machine learning to predict cytomegalovirus infection status. A separate validation cohort of 100 to 150 different subjects was used in addition to the 666-subject first cohort. About 320 gigabases of sequencing data and approximately 85 million unique TCR sequences were included in an early release covering around 600 HLA-typed donors. A later analysis re-examined previously published TCR beta repertoires from 500 to 700 donors and added high-resolution HLA genotyping to investigate patterns of TCR occurrence. HLA typing covered class I and class II loci at four-digit resolution. On average, roughly 250,000 unique TCR beta nucleotide sequences were sequenced per donor among about 400 genotyped donors of the cohort, with about 19% of those sequences being non-productive. Roughly five DR-DQ haplotypes were handled as single units for association and clustering, since linkage in the cohort was strong. Every repertoire in the discovery cohort had been generated on one and the same sequencing platform. Of the roughly 400 genotyped donors, around 81% fell in the genetic ancestry cluster associated with self-reported Caucasian donors. A later genetic analysis took genome-wide SNP genotypes for about three fifths of the 666 donors and used that subset as a discovery cohort. Rather than drawing on any new phenotypic data, the later analysis identified candidate immune exposures from TCR beta sequences and the way those sequences occurred across donors. An earlier analysis of around 640 of the donors used high-throughput TCR beta sequencing to judge whether each TCR beta V gene segment behaved as functional or pseudogenic.

The cohort comprised 670 or so healthy bone marrow donors. All cohort members were sampled while nominally healthy, although unrecorded immune exposures were likely present. The donor was CMV seropositive and belonged to the group of over 250 seropositive cohort members. Each donor provided a peripheral blood sample, and peripheral blood mononuclear cells were used for TCR beta sequencing. The Qiagen DNeasy Blood Extraction Kit was used to extract genomic DNA from the blood cell samples. Summary of the overall study and its limitations: A further reported finding was that TCR beta sequences accurately predicted the HLA-A and HLA-B alleles for most subjects in the first cohort. CMV serostatus was the only immune exposure information available for the cohort. In an earlier analysis of approximately 590 of the donors, most TCR beta V segments were observed in productive rearrangements about 87% or about 30% of the time, broadly matching IMGT annotations. In a later analysis, HLA-associated TCR beta chains showed more clonal expansion and lower generation probabilities than non-associated chains that were equally common. In vitro tests confirmed that three of the cytomegalovirus-associated TCR beta chains recognize cytomegalovirus antigens. While some public TCRs were present in many individuals, most TCR sequences turned up only very rarely across donors. Sequencing depth was assumed to be roughly uniform across donors in the presence/absence analyses, though that assumption may not hold. A later analysis reported that several top co-occurrence clusters appeared linked to parvovirus B19, influenza, CMV and Epstein-Barr virus. Compared with the approximately 710-donor mean, donors in an Asian-associated ancestry cluster had fewer N-insertions in productive TCRs, according to a later genetic analysis. According to a later analysis, most CMV-associated TCR beta chains appeared to be HLA-restricted, and the HLA associations seemed to be driven largely by CMV exposure. In this cohort, only TCR beta chains were sequenced, and detectable features were limited by the absence of alpha or paired-chain data. Seventeen rarely observed V segments, including chromosome 9 orphons, were excluded from the earlier analysis of approximately 600 of the donors because counts were too low. A cluster of highly shared sequence variants was judged likely to be a technical artifact of the sequencing pipeline. Linkage disequilibrium might explain the correlated functional status among segregating V segments, but an unknown experimental factor could not be ruled out. A later analysis found that TCR association rates varied across HLA loci, with DRB1 alleles showing the most associated TCRs and HLA-C alleles the fewest. Cytomegalovirus status was reported to be diagnosed by the classifier with high specificity and sensitivity in both the original and validation cohorts. The study listed 150 to 200 TCR beta chains as associated with cytomegalovirus. A later analysis associated some 17,000 TCR beta sequences with specific HLA alleles at a false discovery rate of 0.05. An association between a missense DCLRE1C variant and V-gene and J-gene trimming of TCR beta chains was found in a later genetic analysis and replicated in an independent cohort. The authors suggested that the approach could potentially be extended to other disease states and immunological phenotypes. Because some donors lacked HLA typing at each locus, the association tests relied only on the typed subset. Assigning TCR associations to individual alleles was difficult when HLA alleles, especially DR and DQ, strongly co-occurred.

Receptor amplification or capture employed the immunoSEQ multiplex PCR assay. For the multiplex PCR, a mixture combining 60 forward primers for TCR Vbeta segments and 13 reverse primers for TCR Jbeta segments was used. The CDR3 region of rearranged TCR beta genes was amplified from genomic DNA with a multiplex PCR assay. On the Illumina HiSeq System, the amplified TCR beta libraries were sequenced as 87-base-pair reads. Per the authors' processing: Across the 640 or so repertoires, a later analysis counted tens of millions of unique TCR beta chains, some 11 million of which were shared by at least two donors. To remove PCR and sequencing errors, raw reads were error-corrected and collapsed into unique sequences using a nearest-neighbor algorithm that merged closely related sequences. To assign V, D and J gene segments, CDR3 sequences were aligned to IMGT reference sequences. For a sequence to be retained, a match of at least six nucleotides to both a V gene segment and a J gene segment was required. Rearrangements were called productive when the CDR3 lacked stop codons and stayed in frame with V and J; all others were non-productive. Following IMGT convention, CDR3 was defined as the stretch from the second conserved V-encoded cysteine to the conserved J-encoded phenylalanine. The earlier analysis of about 500 of the donors excluded sequences that lacked an unambiguous match to a single V gene segment. In an earlier analysis of some 590 of the donors, V segments were called functional above 56.7% productive rearrangements and were called segregating when the between-donor standard deviation exceeded 5%. A statistical classification framework was built to diagnose cytomegalovirus status from the catalog of TCR beta chain sequences. In a later analysis, V and J genes were assigned by comparing TCR nucleotide sequences against IMGT/GENE-DB human TR gene sequences. A later analysis assigned CDR3 sequences and most-parsimonious VDJ recombination scenarios with the TCRdist pipeline. In a later analysis, every TCR beta chain was defined by the combination of its CDR3 amino acid sequence and its V-gene family, and reads without a unique V-gene family were dropped. As a way to deal with suspected cross-contamination and a sequencing artifact, a later analysis dropped 450 to 600 nucleotide sequences that were highly shared and had low generation probability. In a later analysis, a clonal expansion index was calculated for each public chain from normalized within-repertoire ranks of inferred template counts. In a later analysis, generation probabilities were computed using a VDJ recombination model fitted to out-of-frame rearrangements, and the results were checked against IGoR. In a later analysis, TCR-TCR, TCR-HLA and TCR-CMV co-occurrence was scored with hypergeometric tests, and a repertoire-size bias correction was applied to TCR pairs. To estimate false discovery rates, a later analysis permuted the HLA or CMV assignments 20 times. In a later analysis, co-occurring TCRs were grouped with DBSCAN, and TCRdist sequence similarity was added when clustering was performed within HLA-allele-positive subsets. Repertoires with fewer than 30,000 or more than 120,000 public chains, plus five repertoires with anomalous nucleotide sharing, were excluded from co-occurrence clustering. The immuneACCESS repertoire file appears here via TCRdb, limited to in-frame rearrangements. These files lack a portion of the clones; in checked studies, under half of the deficit traces to unresolved V genes, and the cause of the others is not known. The D gene and trimming were derived from the DNA, and the V and J assignments and clone size from that table. The table for this sample lists about 160,000 clones; roughly 80% of them were counted only once. 2.2% of the sample lies in the top ten.

The sequencing input was PBMCs. The origin of this receptor is a man aged 50-59 years in good health and CMV-seropositive.

The CDR3 region: CATSRGGGYYEQYF. The bases are TGTGCCACCAGCAGAGGAGGAGGGTATTACGAGCAGTACTTC. The chain couples TRBV15 to TRBJ2-7; a weak D assignment points to TRBD2 (6 bases agree). V and J lose 1 base and 4 bases, and a span of 11 bases separates them. The CDR3 runs 14 amino acids, cysteine and phenylalanine included. The DNA shown is the 42-base CDR3, in frame from base 1. Reading the germline V gene (reference sequence) gives CDR1 LNHNV and CDR2 YYDKDF.